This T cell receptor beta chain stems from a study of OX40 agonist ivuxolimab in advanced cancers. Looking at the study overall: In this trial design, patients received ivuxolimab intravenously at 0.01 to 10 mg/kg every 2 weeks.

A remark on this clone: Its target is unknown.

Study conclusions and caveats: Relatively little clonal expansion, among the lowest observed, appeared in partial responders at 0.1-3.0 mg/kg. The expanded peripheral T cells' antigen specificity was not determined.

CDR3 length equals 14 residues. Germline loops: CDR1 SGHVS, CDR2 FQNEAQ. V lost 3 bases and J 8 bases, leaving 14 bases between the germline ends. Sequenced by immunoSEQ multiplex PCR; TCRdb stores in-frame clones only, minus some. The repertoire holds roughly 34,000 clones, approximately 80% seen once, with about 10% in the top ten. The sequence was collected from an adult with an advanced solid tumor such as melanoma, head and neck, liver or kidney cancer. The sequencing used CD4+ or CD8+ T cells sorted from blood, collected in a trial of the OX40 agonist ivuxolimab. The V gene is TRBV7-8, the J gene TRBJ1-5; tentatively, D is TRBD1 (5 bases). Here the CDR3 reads CASSFGGRLEPQHF. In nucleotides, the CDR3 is TGTGCCAGCAGCTTCGGGGGGAGACTTGAGCCCCAGCATTTT. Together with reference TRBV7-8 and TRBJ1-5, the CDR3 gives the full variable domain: GAGVSQSPRYKVAKRGQDVALRCDPISGHVSLFWYQQALGQGPEFLTYFQNEAQLDKSGLPSDRFFAERPEGSVSTLKIQRTQQEDSAVYLCASSFGGRLEPQHFGDGTRLSIL.